A selection of T cell receptor beta chains follows, all from one sample in a study of blood T cell repertoires in COVID-19. Assay: immunoSEQ multiplex PCR; the TCRdb copy retains only in-frame clones and omits some. This table holds around 99,000 clones, less than 85% found once. Sequencing was done on a sample of peripheral blood. The origin of the receptors is a man in his fifties or sixties who had recovered from COVID-19. Both conserved end residues are part of each CDR3.

>TRBJ2-7|TRBV5-1
CASSLSGVVSYEQYF
>TRBJ2-1|TRBV9
CASSVAWASRNEQFF
>TRBJ2-6|TRBV29-1
CSVGAGANVLTF
>TRBJ1-1|TRBV19
CASSTSQGATEAFF
>TRBJ1-1|TRBV7-9
CASSPWVAGTEAFF
>TRBJ1-1|TRBV6-2/TRBV6-3
CASSPTGSDTEAFF
>TRBJ2-5|TRBV5-4
CASSSGGPVETQYF
>TRBJ2-3|TRBV24-1
CATSDGGADTQYF
>TRBJ2-1|TRBV7-7
CASSQIGTSGGDSYNEQFF
>TRBJ2-1|TRBV7-2
CASSLALLANEQFF